These 20 T cell receptor beta chains share one sample of origin, sequenced in a study of neurological immune-mediated disorders. A single record per CDR3 protein comes from TCRdb applying MiXCR to the 5' RACE reads. The sample has some 20,000 distinct CDR3 sequences, 13% to 15% seen once; the top ten hold approximately 8%. Sample: CD4+ T cells from blood. These receptors all stem from a woman aged 55-70 years with HTLV-1-associated myelopathy (HAM/TSP).

This clonotype was observed at least ten times. This chain joins TRBV12-3 or TRBV12-4 and TRBJ1-6; possible D gene TRBD1, 6 bases. This CDR3 has 13 amino acids. Between the trimmed V and J ends, which lost 11 bases and 7 bases, there was a span of 15 bases. Here the CDR3 reads CAGRAGDNSPLHF. The CDR3 nucleotides are TGTGCCGGGCGGGCAGGGGACAATTCACCCCTCCACTTT.

This clonotype has a count of ten or more. The chain recombines TRBV5-5 with TRBJ2-6, with D unclear. With 3 bases removed from V and 1 base from J, the gap between germline ends came to 8 bases. The CDR3 is 15 amino acids. Germline assignment: CDR1 SGHKS and CDR2 YYEKEE (reference sequence). The CDR3 is CASSSPRSGANVLTF. The CDR3 coding sequence is TGTGCCAGCAGCTCGCCCAGGTCTGGGGCCAACGTCCTGACTTTC.

A note on this clonotype: One end of the junction fails to match germline, which may point to a read error. The J gene is TRBJ2-1, the V gene TRBV20-1, with a tentative D call TRBD2 (7 bases). CDR3 length equals 16 residues. The germline V gene encodes CDR1 DFQATT and CDR2 SNEGSKA (reference sequence). The DNA of the CDR3 is TGCAGTGCGGGCACTAGAGGGGGGGGCTCCTACAATGAGCAGTTATTC. This sequence encodes CSAGTRGGGSYNEQLF.

This clonotype was picked up many times. This sequence joins TRBV20-1 and TRBJ1-1; 8 bases line up with TRBD1. The germline gives CDR1 DFQATT, CDR2 SNEGSKA (reference sequence). Trimming cost V 2 bases and J 3 bases; bases outside gene matches: 8. CDR3 length: 15 amino acids. DNA of the CDR3: TGCAGTGCTAGATCGGCAGGGGGCAGGGACACTGAAGCTTTCTTT. This sequence encodes CSARSAGGRDTEAFF.

This clonotype rates as medium-sized (0.01 to 0.1%). This sequence joins TRBV27 and TRBJ1-2; no reliable D call. The CDR3 has 14 residues. The V end was cut by 2 bases, the J end by 5 bases, with 12 bases between. From germline, CDR1 is MNHEY and CDR2 SMNVEV (reference sequence). Here the CDR3 DNA reads TGTGCCAGCAGTTTACGGTCAGGAACGTATGGCTACACCTTC. Translating gives CASSLRSGTYGYTF.

This clonotype was recorded at least ten times. The chain joins TRBV5-1 to TRBJ1-1; D perhaps matches TRBD1 (6 bases). The V gene's germline CDR1 is SGHRS and CDR2 YFSETQ. V was cut by 4 bases and J by 2 bases, with 15 bases left in between. The length of the CDR3 is 15 residues. CDR3 region: CASSDRQGYNTEAFF. The CDR3, as DNA: TGCGCCAGCAGCGACCGCCAGGGGTACAACACTGAAGCTTTCTTT.

This clonotype rates as medium-sized (0.01 to 0.1%). The V and J genes are TRBV20-1 and TRBJ1-5; 11 bases match TRBD1. The germline gives CDR1 DFQATT, CDR2 SNEGSKA (reference sequence). This CDR3 is 15 amino acids long. The trim removed 7 bases at V and 7 bases at J, leaving 12 bases unmatched. The CDR3 DNA sequence: TGCAGTGTTACCCAGGGGACAGGGGGTAAACAGCCCCAGCATTTT. This translates into CSVTQGTGGKQPQHF.

This clonotype was observed many times. The chain has TRBV3-1 and TRBJ2-3, with D unresolved. Germline values: CDR1 LGHDT, CDR2 YNNKEL (reference sequence). With 5 bases removed from V and 6 bases from J, the gap between germline ends came to 12 bases. The CDR3 extends over 13 amino acids. The chain's CDR3 is CASSDMLKDTQYF. CDR3 nucleotides: TGTGCCAGCAGCGACATGTTAAAGGATACGCAGTATTTT.

This clonotype was picked up many times. This chain links TRBV4-3 with TRBJ2-7, with 8 bases fitting TRBD1. This CDR3 has 15 residues. Looked up from germline, CDR1 is LGHNA and CDR2 is YSLEER. J was trimmed by 4 bases and V by 2 bases; bases with no gene match: 7. As DNA, the CDR3 is TGCGCCAGCAGCCAATCAATTGGACAGGGTTACGAGCAGTACTTC. Amino acids: CASSQSIGQGYEQYF.

DNA for the CDR3: TGCAGTGCCCCACTAGCGGGGCGAACAGATACGCAGTATTTT. It yields the protein CSAPLAGRTDTQYF. V is TRBV20-1 and J is TRBJ2-3, with TRBD2 identical over 10 bases. Trimming took 6 bases from V and 3 from J; bases not matched to a gene: 6. Germline lookup yields CDR1 DFQATT and CDR2 SNEGSKA (reference sequence). The CDR3 is 14 residues long.

This clonotype was detected many times. The V call is TRBV6-1, the J call TRBJ1-1; 9 bases are a match to TRBD1. The CDR3 is 13 residues long. CDR1 MNHNS and CDR2 SASEGT come from the germline V gene. V was clipped by 8 bases and J by 0 bases; unmatched bases: 1. Here the CDR3 DNA reads TGTGCCAGCCGACAGGGGGTGAACACTGAAGCTTTCTTT. It encodes CASRQGVNTEAFF.

There are many counts of this clonotype. The chain combines TRBV5-1 with TRBJ2-3, with 8 bases lining up with TRBD2. Germline CDR1 and CDR2: SGHRS and YFSETQ. J lost 1 base, V lost 1 base, and 5 bases had no gene match. The CDR3 is 16 residues long. In nucleotides, the CDR3 is TGCGCCAGCAGCTTGATGAGCGGGAGCGGCACAGATACGCAGTATTTT. It yields the protein CASSLMSGSGTDTQYF.

This clonotype was found many times. The chain recombines TRBV3-1 with TRBJ1-1; TRBD1 agrees at 8 bases. Unmatched junction bases numbered 2, after V lost 7 bases and J lost 1 base. This CDR3 is built from 13 residues. Looked up from germline, CDR1 is LGHDT and CDR2 is YNNKEL (reference sequence). The CDR3 protein is CASMGQANTEAFF. The CDR3 DNA is TGTGCCAGCATGGGACAGGCGAACACTGAAGCTTTCTTT.

By share of the sample, this clonotype is medium-sized (0.01 to 0.1%). The CDR3 bases are TGCGCCAGCAGCATCCTTTCAATCGACAGAGCCTCTGGAAACACCATATATTTT. Translating it yields CASSILSIDRASGNTIYF. The rearrangement uses TRBV5-1 and TRBJ1-3, with a possible D match to TRBD1 (5 bases). The CDR3 length is 18 residues. The germline V gene encodes CDR1 SGHRS and CDR2 YFSETQ. Trimming removed 4 bases at V and 0 bases at J, with 20 bases between.

This clonotype was observed many times. The chain combines TRBV5-1 with TRBJ1-1; D not certain. The CDR3 is 13 residues long. Between the trimmed V and J ends, which lost 0 bases and 1 base, there was a span of 4 bases. CDR1 SGHRS and CDR2 YFSETQ come from the germline V gene. This chain's CDR3 is CASSLDPNTEAFF. In DNA form, the CDR3 reads TGCGCCAGCAGCTTGGACCCGAACACTGAAGCTTTCTTT. Full variable domain (outside the CDR3, taken from reference TRBV5-1 and TRBJ1-1): KAGVTQTPRYLIKTRGQQVTLSCSPISGHRSVSWYQQTPGQGLQFLFEYFSETQRNKGNFPGRFSGRQFSNSRSEMNVSTLELGDSALYLCASSLDPNTEAFFGQGTRLTVV.

At least ten counts were recorded for this clonotype. The rearrangement uses TRBV7-2 and TRBJ2-7; 7 nucleotides line up with TRBD1. The CDR3 length is 14 residues. V gave up 4 bases and J gave up 4 bases; unmatched junction bases: 7. Germline lookup yields CDR1 SGHTA and CDR2 FQGNSA. The CDR3 coding sequence is TGTGCCAGCAGCTACACAGGACAGGAGTACGAGCAGTACTTC. It encodes CASSYTGQEYEQYF.

This clonotype was seen many times. V is TRBV5-1 and J is TRBJ2-1; D not resolved. The CDR3 is made up of 13 amino acids. The V end lost 0 bases, the J end lost 4 bases, and 5 bases lay between the germline ends. In germline, CDR1 is SGHRS, CDR2 YFSETQ. The CDR3 loop reads CASSLGGYNEQFF. The CDR3 DNA is TGCGCCAGCAGCTTGGGCGGATACAATGAGCAGTTCTTC.

The chain uses TRBV20-1 and TRBJ2-2, with TRBD1 identical over 9 bases. CDR3 size: 15 residues. Trimming took 5 bases from V and 7 from J; bases not matched to a gene: 11. The germline V gene has CDR1 DFQATT and CDR2 SNEGSKA (reference sequence). The CDR3 region has the DNA TGCAGTGCTTCCCCACACAGGGGGCTTGGCGGGGAGCTGTTTTTT. This encodes CSASPHRGLGGELFF.

This clonotype was detected many times. The chain links TRBV4-1 to TRBJ1-5, with D unresolved. Deletions cut 0 bases from V and 4 bases from J, with 10 bases between. CDR3 size: 15 residues. Germline lookup yields CDR1 MGHRA and CDR2 YSYEKL. The CDR3 bases are TGCGCCAGCAGCCAAGATCCTGCGGGGAATCAGCCCCAGCATTTT. It translates to CASSQDPAGNQPQHF.

At least ten counts were recorded for this clonotype. This rearrangement joins TRBV20-1 to TRBJ2-3; either TRBD1 or TRBD2 may fit D (6 bases each). Germline V lookup: CDR1 DFQATT, CDR2 SNEGSKA (reference sequence). The CDR3 loop spans 15 amino acids. The V gene lost 6 bases and the J gene lost 2 bases, with 18 bases spanning the gap. The CDR3 spells CSATYRGEPTDTQYF. The CDR3 DNA reads as TGCAGTGCCACCTATAGGGGGGAGCCCACAGATACGCAGTATTTT.